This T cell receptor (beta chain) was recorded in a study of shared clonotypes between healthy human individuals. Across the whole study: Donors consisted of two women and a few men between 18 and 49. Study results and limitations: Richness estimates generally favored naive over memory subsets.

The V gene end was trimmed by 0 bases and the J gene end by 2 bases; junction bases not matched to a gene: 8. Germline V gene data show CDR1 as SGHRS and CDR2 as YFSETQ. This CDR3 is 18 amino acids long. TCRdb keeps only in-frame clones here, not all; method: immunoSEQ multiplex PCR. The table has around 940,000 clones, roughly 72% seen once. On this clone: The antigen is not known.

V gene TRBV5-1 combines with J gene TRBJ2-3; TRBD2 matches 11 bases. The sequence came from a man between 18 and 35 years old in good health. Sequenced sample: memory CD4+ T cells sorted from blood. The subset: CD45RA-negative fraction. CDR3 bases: TGCGCCAGCAGCTTGGCCATAGCGGGGGGGCCGAACACAGATACGCAGTATTTT. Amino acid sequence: CASSLAIAGGPNTDTQYF.